A selection of T cell receptor beta chains follows, all from one sample in a study of Graves' ophthalmopathy and Graves' hyperthyroidism. TCRdb recomputed calls from the multiplex PCR reads with MiXCR, one row per CDR3 protein. This table holds around 590,000 distinct CDR3 sequences, less than 45% found once. Sequencing was performed on peripheral blood or thyroid tissue (not recorded which). These receptors were taken from an adult man with Graves' hyperthyroidism. The CDR3 runs from the conserved cysteine through the conserved F or W. A D gene is named only where the DNA matches it firmly. Clone size is given for some rows only: seen once, a few or many times, or a class if the clone is expanded.

clone_size | d_call | j_call | v_call | cdr3_nt | cdr3_aa
many | - | TRBJ2-7 | TRBV29-1 | TGCAGCGTTGAAGTCATCAAGGGTCCGGGGTCCGAGCAGTACTTC | CSVEVIKGPGSEQYF
many | TRBD1 | TRBJ2-7 | TRBV6-1 | TGTGCCAGCAGTCACAGGGGAACCTACGAGCAGTACTTC | CASSHRGTYEQYF
many | - | TRBJ2-5 | TRBV29-1 | TGCAGCGGAGCGGTTCAAGAGACCCAGTACTTC | CSGAVQETQYF
many | - | TRBJ2-3 | TRBV20-1 | TGCAGTGCCCTGATTCAGGGTAAGGCAGATACGCAGTATTTT | CSALIQGKADTQYF
many | - | TRBJ2-7 | TRBV30 | TGTGCCTGGAGTGTAGACAGATACGAGCAGTACTTC | CAWSVDRYEQYF
- | TRBD1 | TRBJ1-1 | TRBV29-1 | TGCAGCGTTGCCGGGGACAGGGTCGCTGAAGCTTTCTTT | CSVAGDRVAEAFF
- | TRBD2 | TRBJ2-7 | TRBV5-4 | TGTGCCAGCAGCTTTGGCGGGAGCCATTACGAGCAGTACTTC | CASSFGGSHYEQYF
few | - | TRBJ2-5 | TRBV11-2 | TGTGCCAGCAGCTTAGGGAGCGCTATGACCCAGTACTTC | CASSLGSAMTQYF
- | - | TRBJ2-7 | TRBV12-3/TRBV12-4 | TGTGCCAGCAGCAGGGGGGACGGGGCCTACGAGCAGTACTTC | CASSRGDGAYEQYF
- | - | TRBJ2-2 | TRBV7-2 | TGTGCCAGCAGCTTATTGGACTACCACACCGGGGAGCTGTTTTTT | CASSLLDYHTGELFF
few | - | TRBJ2-2 | TRBV7-2 | TGTGCCAGCAGTTACGGACAGTCGGTTGGGGAGCTGTTTTTT | CASSYGQSVGELFF
- | TRBD1 | TRBJ2-7 | TRBV29-1 | TGCAGCGTTTCTGGGACAGGGGCTTACGAGCAGTACTTC | CSVSGTGAYEQYF
many | - | TRBJ2-5 | TRBV28 | TGTGCCAGCAGGGGCAGTAACAGGGAGACCCAGTACTTC | CASRGSNRETQYF
- | TRBD1 | TRBJ1-4 | TRBV7-9 | TGTGCCAGCAGCTTACACAGGGGGGGACTAGAAAAACTGTTTTTT | CASSLHRGGLEKLFF
- | TRBD1 | TRBJ2-7 | TRBV12-3/TRBV12-4 | TGTGCCAGCAGAACCGGGACAGGGGGAGGCTACGAGCAGTACTTC | CASRTGTGGGYEQYF
few | - | TRBJ1-1 | TRBV12-3/TRBV12-4 | TGTGCCAGCAACCTAAGAAGGAACACTGAAGCTTTCTTT | CASNLRRNTEAFF
- | - | TRBJ2-6 | TRBV20-1 | TGCAGTGCTAGAGATCAAGGGTCGGGGGCCAACGTCCTGACTTTC | CSARDQGSGANVLTF
many | TRBD2 | TRBJ2-2 | TRBV7-8 | TGTGCCAGCAGCTTAATAGGGACTAGCGGGAGTATCGGCACCGGGGAGCTGTTTTTT | CASSLIGTSGSIGTGELFF